This T cell receptor (beta chain) was found in a study of T cell responses to AZD1222 COVID-19 vaccine. The study's findings and limits: White British people made up most donors, females outnumbered males, and clonal diversity was possibly underestimated. Just 5 or 6 AZD1222 recipients tested seropositive at baseline. Variant regions that are unmutated are reportedly the target of nearly half of spike-specific TCRs. Following two doses of AZD1222, Spike-specific TCR breadth and depth rose.

Here immunoSEQ multiplex PCR was the method, and the copy in TCRdb shows in-frame clones only, minus some. In the table there are more than 95,000 clones, 75% to 90% of which are singletons. In the case of this clone: Its matching antigen is unknown.

Germline V gene data show CDR1 as MGHRA and CDR2 as YSYEKL. V dropped 5 bases and J dropped 7 bases, with 11 bases sitting between them. CDR3 length: 12 amino acids. V usage is TRBV4-1 and J usage is TRBJ1-1; D not certain. The sequences come from peripheral blood, collected on day 0 of AZD1222 vaccination. The TCR comes from an adult in good health. CDR3 in DNA: TGCGCCAGCAGCGAAGTAGGCAGTGAAGCTTTCTTT. Translation: CASSEVGSEAFF.